Below, one T cell receptor beta chain is given with its context. The specificity of this receptor is unknown. Base-call qualities are not available, and no considerably larger clone is one nucleotide away. These data belong to a study of cytomegalovirus exposure and HLA in healthy donors listed by TCRdb under 2017. Study-level background: In an earlier analysis of about 560 of the donors, 276 Gb of sequence data and 117 million unique TCR beta sequences from about 190 million T cells were reported. The study profiled the T cell repertoires of 666 subjects by immunosequencing and related them to cytomegalovirus serostatus. An earlier analysis of 450 to 750 of the donors used high-throughput TCR beta sequencing to judge whether each TCR beta V gene segment behaved as functional or pseudogenic. In a later analysis, previously published TCR beta repertoires from 666 donors were re-analyzed and high-resolution HLA genotyping was added so that TCR occurrence patterns could be studied. High-throughput TCR immunosequencing, statistical association of individual TCRs with disease status, and machine learning were combined to predict cytomegalovirus infection status. Rather than using new phenotypic data, the later analysis identified candidate immune exposures from TCR beta sequences and from how often those sequences occurred across donors. Among the roughly 390 genotyped donors, roughly 80% belonged to the genetic ancestry cluster associated with self-reported Caucasian donors. A separate validation cohort of some 130 different subjects was used in addition to the roughly 700-subject first cohort. The study aimed to test whether cataloging public T cell receptors could reveal signatures of past pathogen exposure. Typing coverage varied by locus: 629-630 donors for A, B, C, DRB1 and DQB1; about 520 for DQA1; approximately 610 for DPA1; roughly 470 for DPB1. Roughly 290 gigabases of sequencing data and around 88 million unique TCR sequences made up an early release that covered some 640 HLA-typed donors. Across 300 to 500 genotyped donors of the cohort, an average of roughly 250,000 unique TCR beta nucleotide sequences per donor were sequenced, and 15% to 20% of those sequences were non-productive. Every discovery cohort repertoire had been produced on one sequencing platform. Class I and class II HLA loci were covered by the typing at four-digit resolution. A few DR-DQ haplotypes were treated as single units for association and clustering because of strong linkage in the cohort. Genome-wide SNP genotypes for about 65% of the 666 donors were used in a later genetic analysis, which treated that subset as a discovery cohort. Donor age, sex, ethnicity and CMV serostatus were compiled together with the repertoire data. Findings and caveats that apply to the study as a whole: The study gave a list of 150 to 200 TCR beta chains associated with cytomegalovirus. Most TCR sequences were seen in very few donors, while some public TCRs were found in many individuals. Cytomegalovirus status was reported to be diagnosed by the classifier with high specificity and sensitivity in both the original and validation cohorts. A later genetic analysis associated a missense DCLRE1C variant with V-gene and J-gene trimming of TCR beta chains, and an independent cohort replicated the association. In a later analysis, several top co-occurrence clusters were reported to appear linked to parvovirus B19, influenza, CMV and Epstein-Barr virus. A cluster of highly shared sequence variants was judged likely to represent a technical artifact of the sequencing pipeline. Specific HLA alleles were associated with 15,000 to 20,000 TCR beta sequences at a false discovery rate of 0.05 in a later analysis. Linkage disequilibrium might explain the correlated functional status among segregating V segments, but an unknown experimental factor could not be excluded. In an earlier analysis of more than 450 of the donors, most TCR beta V segments were observed in productive rearrangements about 90% or about 30% of the time, broadly matching IMGT annotations. A later analysis found that most CMV-associated TCR beta chains appeared HLA-restricted, with HLA associations seemingly driven largely by CMV exposure. The earlier analysis of approximately 560 of the donors excluded fewer than 20 rarely observed V segments, including chromosome 9 orphons, because counts were too low. HLA typing was unavailable for some donors at each locus, so association tests used only the typed subset. According to a later analysis, TCR association rates differed among HLA loci, with DRB1 alleles showing the most associated TCRs and HLA-C alleles showing the fewest. Presence/absence analyses assumed roughly uniform sequencing depth across donors, an assumption that may not hold. A few of the identified cytomegalovirus-associated TCR beta chains were confirmed in vitro to be specific for cytomegalovirus antigens. According to a later genetic analysis, donors in an Asian-associated ancestry cluster had fewer N-insertions in productive TCRs than the roughly 670-donor mean. Some IMGT-functional V segments, including TRBV6-2 and TRBV6-3, could not be told apart with the 87-base-pair reads, so those segments were excluded. It was suggested by the authors that the approach could potentially be generalized to other disease states and immunological phenotypes. This cohort had only TCR beta chains sequenced, and the lack of alpha or paired-chain data limited which features could be detected. Strong co-occurrence of HLA alleles, especially DR and DQ, made assigning TCR associations to individual alleles difficult. A further reported finding was that TCR beta sequences accurately predicted the HLA-A and HLA-B alleles for most subjects in the first cohort. Compared with equally common non-associated chains, HLA-associated TCR beta chains in a later analysis were more clonally expanded and had lower generation probabilities. For the cohort, immune exposure information was limited to CMV serostatus.

The germline V gene encodes CDR1 SGHRS and CDR2 YFSETQ. The CDR3 contains 14 residues, cysteine and phenylalanine counted. The CDR3 DNA has 42 bases and is translated from base 1. V is pared back by 0 bases and J by 4 bases, with 9 bases lying between the germline termini. The cohort consisted of approximately 670 healthy bone marrow donors. At the time of sampling, all cohort members were nominally healthy, though unrecorded immune exposures were likely present. The donor tested CMV seronegative and was one of the 352 seronegative cohort members. Each donor provided a peripheral blood sample, and peripheral blood mononuclear cells were used for TCR beta sequencing. The Qiagen DNeasy Blood Extraction Kit was used to extract genomic DNA from the blood cell samples. Library method: the immunoSEQ multiplex PCR assay. A mixture of 60 forward primers for TCR Vbeta segments and 13 reverse primers for TCR Jbeta segments was used in the multiplex PCR. The CDR3 region of rearranged TCR beta genes was amplified from genomic DNA with a multiplex PCR assay. Amplified TCR beta libraries were sequenced as 87-base-pair reads on the Illumina HiSeq System. The study's processing was this. Across the roughly 700 repertoires, a later analysis counted approximately 75 million unique TCR beta chains, around 11 million of which were shared by at least two donors. Raw reads were error-corrected and collapsed into unique sequences by a nearest-neighbor algorithm in which closely related sequences were merged to remove PCR and sequencing errors. To assign V, D and J gene segments, CDR3 sequences were aligned to IMGT reference sequences. For a sequence to be retained, a match of at least six nucleotides was required to both a V gene segment and a J gene segment. A rearrangement was called productive if the CDR3 had no stop codons and remained in frame with V and J, and every other rearrangement was called non-productive. CDR3 was defined according to IMGT convention as the region running from the second conserved V-encoded cysteine to the conserved J-encoded phenylalanine. The earlier analysis of about 530 of the donors excluded any sequence lacking an unambiguous match to a single V gene segment. In an earlier analysis of a few hundred of the donors, V segments were called functional above 56.7% productive rearrangements and were called segregating when the between-donor standard deviation exceeded 5%. A statistical classification framework was developed to diagnose cytomegalovirus status using the catalog of TCR beta chain sequences. V and J gene assignment, in a later analysis, came from comparing TCR nucleotide sequences with IMGT/GENE-DB human TR gene sequences. A later analysis assigned CDR3 sequences and most-parsimonious VDJ recombination scenarios with the TCRdist pipeline. A later analysis defined each TCR beta chain by its CDR3 amino acid sequence plus V-gene family, and excluded reads lacking a unique V-gene family. In a later analysis, a few hundred highly shared, low-generation-probability nucleotide sequences were removed to address suspected cross-contamination and a sequencing artifact. In a later analysis, a clonal expansion index for each public chain was calculated from normalized within-repertoire ranks of inferred template counts. Generation probabilities in a later analysis came from a VDJ recombination model fitted to out-of-frame rearrangements, and those results were checked against IGoR. Hypergeometric tests were used in a later analysis to score TCR-TCR, TCR-HLA and TCR-CMV co-occurrence, with a repertoire-size bias correction applied to the TCR pairs. False discovery rates were estimated in a later analysis by permuting HLA or CMV assignments 20 times. A later analysis grouped co-occurring TCRs with DBSCAN, adding TCRdist sequence similarity when clustering within HLA-allele-positive subsets. Co-occurrence clustering excluded repertoires with fewer than 30,000 or more than 120,000 public chains, plus five with anomalous nucleotide sharing. TCRdb obtained this table from immuneACCESS and retained in-frame rearrangements with V and J assigned. These tables miss some clones; where compared with another copy, unresolved V genes account for less than half of the shortfall, and the remainder is unexplained. Clone size and V and J calls were adopted from that table, with D and trimming inferred from the DNA. This sample comprises about 120,000 clones, approximately 80% of them detected only once. The ten biggest clones cover around 2.2% of the sample.

The specimen sequenced was PBMCs. The receptor was derived from a woman aged 40 to 49 in good health and CMV-seronegative. The sequence links TRBV5-1 to TRBJ2-3; 5 matching bases give a weak D call of TRBD1. The nucleotides are TGCGCCAGCAGCTTGGTGACAGCAGCAGATACGCAGTATTTT. Translated, it reads CASSLVTAADTQYF.